Listed below are T cell receptor beta chains from one sample, sequenced in a study of blood T cells in healthy people across ages. TCRdb reprocessed the 5' RACE reads with MiXCR, giving one entry per CDR3 protein. The sample yields 540,000 or so distinct CDR3 sequences, 47% seen once. The material sequenced was blood. Every receptor here comes from a man older than 75 in good health. The CDR3 runs from the conserved cysteine through the conserved F or W. The D gene is left open where the match is weak. Expanded clones get a size class; other rows say once, few or many, or leave the size out.

TRBJ2-1 | TRBV20-1 | TRBD2 | - | TGCAGTGCTAGAGTCGGTAGCGGGAGGGGTGAGCAGTTCTTC | CSARVGSGRGEQFF
TRBJ2-7 | TRBV12-5 | - | few | TGTGCTACTGCACAGTCCTCCTACGAGCAGTACTTC | CATAQSSYEQYF
TRBJ2-5 | TRBV14 | - | - | TGTGCCAGCAGCCCAACGGCAAGGCTGGGGACCCAGTACTTC | CASSPTARLGTQYF
TRBJ1-6 | TRBV7-2 | - | - | TGTGCCAGCAGCTCCCCCGGGTTGGGGGATTCACCCCTCCACTTT | CASSSPGLGDSPLHF
TRBJ2-2 | TRBV12-3/TRBV12-4 | TRBD1 | - | TGTGCCAGCAGCAAATTTGGGACAGGGGACACCGGGGAGCTGTTTTTT | CASSKFGTGDTGELFF
TRBJ2-7 | TRBV10-3 | - | few | TGTGCCATCAAACAGGCCTACGAGCAGTACTTC | CAIKQAYEQYF
TRBJ2-6 | TRBV29-1 | - | - | TGCAGCGTCAAGAACTCTGGGGCCAACGTCCTGACTTTC | CSVKNSGANVLTF
TRBJ1-1 | TRBV29-1 | - | once | TGCAGCCCTGGGGCAGTACGAAAAGACACTGAAGCTTTCTTT | CSPGAVRKDTEAFF
TRBJ2-1 | TRBV5-1 | TRBD1 | few | TGCGCCAGCAGCCCCCTTGGGACAGGCTCCTACAATGAGCAGTTCTTC | CASSPLGTGSYNEQFF
TRBJ2-1 | TRBV6-5 | TRBD2 | many | TGTGCCAGCAGTTACTCGGGGAGGGGTGAGCAGTTCTTC | CASSYSGRGEQFF
TRBJ1-2 | TRBV28 | - | few | TGTGCCAGCAGGGACGCCCGGACCCCCCGCTATGGCTACACCTTC | CASRDARTPRYGYTF
TRBJ2-2 | TRBV10-3 | - | - | TGTGCCATCTCGGGGATGAACACCGGGGAGCTGTTTTTT | CAISGMNTGELFF
TRBJ2-3 | TRBV12-3/TRBV12-4 | - | - | TGTGCCAGCAGAATACAAGGGATTACAGATACGCAGTATTTT | CASRIQGITDTQYF
TRBJ2-5 | TRBV6-1 | TRBD1 | few | TGTGCCAGCAGTGAAGCCCGGACAGGGGAAAGGGGGGCCCAAGAGACCCAGTACTTC | CASSEARTGERGAQETQYF
TRBJ2-4 | TRBV7-2 | - | - | TGTGCCAGCAGCGTCGTTGGGGACATTCAGTACTTC | CASSVVGDIQYF
TRBJ1-6 | TRBV20-1 | - | - | TGCAGTGCTAGGCCCACGACCGGGGTGGATTCACCCCTCCACTTT | CSARPTTGVDSPLHF
TRBJ2-5 | TRBV5-1 | - | - | TGCGCCAGCAGCTTGCCCACGGAAGAGACCCAGTACTTC | CASSLPTEETQYF
TRBJ2-5 | TRBV6-6 | - | many | TGTGCCAGCAGTTATGGGTCGTCTGGCAGACAAGAGACCCAGTACTTC | CASSYGSSGRQETQYF
TRBJ1-4 | TRBV20-1 | TRBD1 | - | TGCAGTGCCTTCGGGACAGGGGGCGAGGAGATTGAAAAACTGTTTTTT | CSAFGTGGEEIEKLFF
TRBJ2-1 | TRBV28 | TRBD2 | - | TGTGCCAGCAGTTTGCAGGTCGGGGGGGTACACAATGAGCAGTTCTTC | CASSLQVGGVHNEQFF
TRBJ2-3 | TRBV7-2 | - | few | TGTGCCAGCAGCTTAGGCCGGTCCGTAGATACGCAGTATTTT | CASSLGRSVDTQYF
TRBJ1-5 | TRBV7-2 | - | - | TGTGCCAGCAGCTTCCAACCGCCGGGGCCTAATCAAGCCCAGCATTTT | CASSFQPPGPNQAQHF
TRBJ2-3 | TRBV20-1 | TRBD1 | few | TGCAGTGCTCCGGGACAGGGTCTAACAGATACGCAGTATTTT | CSAPGQGLTDTQYF
TRBJ1-2 | TRBV7-9 | - | few | TGTGCCAGCAGCGTACGAGGAGGTGATGGCTACACCTTC | CASSVRGGDGYTF